These T cell receptor beta chains were read from a single sample in a study of cytomegalovirus exposure and HLA in healthy donors. Repertoires were generated with immunoSEQ multiplex PCR, while TCRdb's copy carries only in-frame clones and drops some. There are about 260,000 clones in the sample; 90% occur only once, and approximately 3.1% lies in the top ten. The source material was PBMCs. The source is a woman aged 25 to 45 in good health and CMV-seronegative. Each CDR3 is given with its conserved first and last residue. The D gene is left open where the match is weak. Where a row states a size, it is once, few, many or the class of an expanded clone; other rows omit it.

V	J	D	size	CDR3	DNA
TRBV19	TRBJ2-1	TRBD2	NA	CASRLPKKREAPSYNEQFF	TGTGCCAGTAGGCTTCCAAAAAAGCGGGAGGCACCTTCCTACAATGAGCAGTTCTTC
TRBV28	TRBJ2-3	TRBD2	NA	CASSLGLAGTDTQYF	TGTGCCAGCAGTTTGGGTCTAGCGGGCACAGATACGCAGTATTTT
TRBV9	TRBJ2-5	TRBD1	NA	CASSEGQGAGETQYF	TGTGCCAGCAGCGAAGGACAGGGGGCAGGAGAGACCCAGTACTTC
TRBV7-9	TRBJ2-7	NA	NA	CASSSQGSEQYF	TGTGCCAGCAGCTCTCAGGGGAGCGAGCAGTACTTC
TRBV28	TRBJ1-2	NA	NA	CASTGGGGDTF	TGTGCCAGCACAGGAGGGGGTGGAGACACCTTC
TRBV15	TRBJ2-7	NA	NA	CATSRERTGVTVYEQYF	TGTGCCACCAGCAGAGAGAGGACGGGAGTTACGGTCTACGAGCAGTACTTC
TRBV28	TRBJ2-2	NA	NA	CASSLTPGYAGELFF	TGTGCCAGCAGTTTAACCCCAGGGTATGCCGGGGAGCTGTTTTTT
TRBV9	TRBJ2-3	TRBD2	NA	CASSAGTSGPTDTQYF	TGTGCCAGCAGCGCCGGGACTAGCGGGCCCACAGATACGCAGTATTTT
TRBV7-9	TRBJ1-1	NA	NA	CASSFATRVVGEAFF	TGTGCCAGCAGCTTCGCTACCAGGGTAGTCGGTGAAGCTTTCTTT
TRBV4-2	TRBJ2-7	TRBD1	NA	CASSPGTGQYTYEQYF	TGTGCCAGCAGCCCCGGGACAGGGCAGTACACCTACGAGCAGTACTTC
TRBV28	TRBJ2-7	NA	NA	CASSSFGEGEQYF	TGTGCCAGCAGTTCATTTGGTGAGGGCGAGCAGTACTTC
TRBV4-3	TRBJ2-7	NA	NA	CASSQDERGGYEQYF	TGCGCCAGCAGCCAAGATGAGAGGGGCGGGTACGAGCAGTACTTC
TRBV25-1	TRBJ2-5	NA	NA	CASSEKGPKSQYF	TGTGCCAGCAGTGAAAAGGGTCCTAAGAGCCAGTACTTC
TRBV27	TRBJ2-1	TRBD2	NA	CASSSVPSGDYNEQFF	TGTGCCAGCAGTTCAGTCCCTAGCGGGGATTACAATGAGCAGTTCTTC
TRBV5-4	TRBJ2-2	TRBD1	once	CASSLGQGYTGELFF	TGTGCCAGCAGCTTGGGACAGGGTTACACCGGGGAGCTGTTTTTT
TRBV27	TRBJ2-7	NA	NA	CASSSSDGPYEQYF	TGTGCCAGCAGTTCCTCGGACGGACCCTACGAGCAGTACTTC
TRBV25-1	TRBJ2-7	NA	NA	CASSEQWGYEQYF	TGTGCCAGCAGTGAGCAGTGGGGCTACGAGCAGTACTTC
TRBV7-9	TRBJ1-5	NA	few	CASSLGGIGQPQHF	TGTGCCAGCAGCTTAGGAGGGATCGGTCAGCCCCAGCATTTT
TRBV5-1	TRBJ2-7	NA	NA	CASSPRAGAGSYEQYF	TGCGCCAGCAGCCCACGGGCGGGGGCGGGCTCCTACGAGCAGTACTTC
TRBV5-5	TRBJ2-7	TRBD2	NA	CASSFGTSLEQYF	TGTGCCAGCAGCTTTGGGACTAGTCTCGAGCAGTACTTC
TRBV4-2	TRBJ2-3	NA	NA	CASSPGSNSYTDTQYF	TGTGCCAGCAGCCCCGGGTCTAACAGTTACACAGATACGCAGTATTTT
TRBV6-6	TRBJ2-1	TRBD2	NA	CASSYSNQREGSEQFF	TGTGCCAGCAGTTACTCGAATCAGCGGGAGGGGTCCGAGCAGTTCTTC
TRBV7-6	TRBJ2-1	NA	NA	CASSLVRTGNNEQFF	TGTGCCAGCAGCTTAGTACGGACTGGCAACAATGAGCAGTTCTTC
TRBV30	TRBJ2-7	TRBD2	NA	CAWSGEASGRYEQYF	TGTGCCTGGAGTGGGGAGGCTAGCGGGAGATACGAGCAGTACTTC
TRBV28	TRBJ2-3	NA	NA	CANRGSGDADTQYF	TGTGCCAACAGGGGTAGCGGCGACGCAGATACGCAGTATTTT
TRBV11-3	TRBJ1-4	NA	NA	CASSETASEWEKLFF	TGTGCCAGCAGCGAGACGGCCTCCGAGTGGGAAAAACTGTTTTTT
TRBV19	TRBJ1-5	TRBD1	NA	CASSIPRDRYSNQPQHF	TGTGCCAGTAGTATCCCCCGGGACAGGTATAGCAATCAGCCCCAGCATTTT
TRBV4-3	TRBJ1-1	NA	NA	CASSQLSPGVTEAFF	TGCGCCAGCAGCCAATTGTCCCCAGGGGTTACTGAAGCTTTCTTT
TRBV29-1	TRBJ2-3	NA	NA	CSADSPSGTDTQYF	TGCAGCGCCGACTCCCCTTCTGGTACAGATACGCAGTATTTT
TRBV11-2	TRBJ2-6	NA	NA	CASSLVQGVVMGANVLTF	TGTGCCAGCAGCTTGGTACAGGGCGTCGTTATGGGGGCCAACGTCCTGACTTTC
TRBV7-6	TRBJ1-2	TRBD1	NA	CASSLEVTGAYGYTF	TGTGCCAGCAGCTTAGAAGTGACAGGGGCCTATGGCTACACCTTC
TRBV27	TRBJ2-7	NA	NA	CASSLYGGYYEQYF	TGTGCCAGCAGTTTATACGGCGGGTACTACGAGCAGTACTTC
TRBV19	TRBJ1-2	NA	NA	CASSPATSGYTF	TGTGCCAGTAGTCCAGCCACCTCCGGCTACACCTTC
TRBV7-6	TRBJ2-2	TRBD2	NA	CASSLARAGVNTGELFF	TGTGCCAGCAGCTTAGCCCGAGCGGGGGTGAACACCGGGGAGCTGTTTTTT
TRBV19	TRBJ2-7	TRBD2	once	CASSIRGSASGSYEQYF	TGTGCCAGTAGTATCCGAGGGTCGGCTAGCGGGAGCTACGAGCAGTACTTC
TRBV2	TRBJ2-7	NA	few	CASSRGVYEQYF	TGTGCCAGCAGCCGAGGGGTCTACGAGCAGTACTTC
TRBV19	TRBJ1-5	NA	NA	CATSDRNQPQHF	TGTGCCACCTCGGACAGAAATCAGCCCCAGCATTTT
TRBV5-4	TRBJ2-5	NA	NA	CASSPELALETQYF	TGTGCCAGCAGCCCGGAACTAGCCTTGGAGACCCAGTACTTC
TRBV6-5	TRBJ2-1	NA	NA	CASGREPYYNEQFF	TGTGCCAGCGGCCGGGAGCCGTACTACAATGAGCAGTTCTTC
TRBV9	TRBJ1-1	NA	NA	CASSAKLGDTEAFF	TGTGCCAGCAGCGCAAAGCTAGGGGACACTGAAGCTTTCTTT
TRBV19	TRBJ2-1	NA	NA	CASTLSSYNEQFF	TGTGCCAGTACTCTGAGCTCCTACAATGAGCAGTTCTTC
TRBV18	TRBJ2-5	TRBD1	NA	CASSPTTGIETQYF	TGTGCCAGCTCACCTACGACAGGGATTGAGACCCAGTACTTC
TRBV6-5	TRBJ2-5	NA	NA	CASSSELTQYF	TGTGCCAGCAGTTCAGAATTGACCCAGTACTTC
TRBV18	TRBJ2-2	NA	NA	CASSPPVWAGELFF	TGTGCCAGCTCACCACCGGTTTGGGCCGGGGAGCTGTTTTTT
TRBV7-3	TRBJ2-1	TRBD2	NA	CASSPEGLAGERTYNEQFF	TGTGCCAGCAGCCCCGAGGGACTAGCGGGAGAAAGGACCTACAATGAGCAGTTCTTC
TRBV7-3	TRBJ2-7	TRBD1	NA	CASSLTGQGPYEQYF	TGTGCCAGCAGCCTAACTGGACAGGGTCCCTACGAGCAGTACTTC
TRBV27	TRBJ2-7	TRBD1	NA	CASSLGTGEYEQYF	TGTGCCAGCAGTTTAGGGACAGGGGAATACGAGCAGTACTTC
TRBV7-3	TRBJ2-7	TRBD2	NA	CASSLEAGESYEQYF	TGTGCCAGCAGCTTAGAAGCGGGAGAATCTTACGAGCAGTACTTC
TRBV5-1	TRBJ1-2	TRBD1	NA	CASSGGQGSYGYTF	TGCGCCAGCAGCGGGGGACAGGGGAGCTATGGCTACACCTTC
TRBV18	TRBJ2-7	NA	NA	CASSPVREYEQYF	TGTGCCAGCTCACCGGTCAGAGAATATGAGCAGTACTTC
TRBV7-9	TRBJ2-7	NA	few	CASSLGRTLDEQYF	TGTGCCAGCAGCTTAGGCAGAACTCTAGACGAGCAGTACTTC
TRBV7-9	TRBJ2-3	NA	NA	CATIDGGRDTQYF	TGTGCCACTATCGATGGGGGGCGGGATACGCAGTATTTT
TRBV18	TRBJ2-6	TRBD1	NA	CASSPPRTGHSGANVLTF	TGTGCCAGCTCACCACCGCGGACAGGCCACTCTGGGGCCAACGTCCTGACTTTC
TRBV11-3	TRBJ2-7	TRBD1	NA	CASTHGQGSTYEQYF	TGTGCCAGCACCCATGGACAGGGGTCCACCTACGAGCAGTACTTC
TRBV10-2	TRBJ2-6	TRBD2	once	CASSGLAGYSGANVLTF	TGCGCCAGCAGCGGACTAGCGGGCTACTCTGGGGCCAACGTCCTGACTTTC
TRBV6-5	TRBJ2-7	NA	NA	CASSYSDEQYF	TGTGCCAGCAGTTACTCCGACGAGCAGTACTTC
TRBV29-1	TRBJ2-1	TRBD1	NA	CSVPGTGYNEQFF	TGCAGCGTTCCAGGGACAGGTTACAATGAGCAGTTCTTC
TRBV6-6	TRBJ1-3	NA	NA	CASSQNDNTIYF	TGTGCCAGCAGCCAAAATGACAACACCATATATTTT
TRBV27	TRBJ2-5	NA	NA	CASSLRAGAPEETQYF	TGTGCCAGCAGTTTAAGGGCAGGGGCCCCGGAAGAGACCCAGTACTTC
TRBV27	TRBJ2-5	NA	NA	CASSPMWAKETQYF	TGTGCCAGCAGTCCTATGTGGGCTAAAGAGACCCAGTACTTC